The 10 T cell receptor beta chains listed next were all sequenced from one sample in a study of T cells in lung cancer brain metastases. Some clones are missing from TCRdb's copy, which holds only in-frame ones; the method was immunoSEQ multiplex PCR. Among about 1,200 clones, roughly nine tenths were seen once, and the ten largest hold around 3.5%. The specimen sequenced was tumor tissue from a brain metastasis. Source of these receptors: a man between 65 and 85 years old with non-small cell lung cancer that had spread to the brain.

The rearrangement joins TRBV28 to TRBJ1-3; D is undetermined. There are 11 residues in the CDR3. Germline V gene sequence: CDR1 MDHEN, CDR2 SYDVKM. With 2 bases removed from V and 4 bases from J, the gap between germline ends came to 0 bases. CDR3 nucleotide sequence: TGTGCCAGCAGTTTAGGAAACACCATATATTTT. The encoded protein is CASSLGNTIYF. The full variable domain, rest sourced from reference TRBV28 and TRBJ1-3, is DVKVTQSSRYLVKRTGEKVFLECVQDMDHENMFWYRQDPGLGLRLIYFSYDVKMKEKGDIPEGYSVSREKKERFSLILESASTNQTSMYLCASSLGNTIYFGEGSWLTVV.

The chain joins TRBV5-1 to TRBJ2-2; the D gene is possibly TRBD1 (6 bases). CDR1 is SGHRS, CDR2 YFSETQ, per germline. The V and J ends lost 0 bases and 5 bases respectively, with 11 bases between them. The CDR3 has 15 amino acids. The CDR3 here is CASSLATGWTGELFF. In nucleotides, the CDR3 is TGCGCCAGCAGCTTGGCGACAGGTTGGACCGGGGAGCTGTTTTTT. The full variable domain, in which reference TRBV5-1 and TRBJ2-2 provide the parts outside the CDR3, is KAGVTQTPRYLIKTRGQQVTLSCSPISGHRSVSWYQQTPGQGLQFLFEYFSETQRNKGNFPGRFSGRQFSNSRSEMNVSTLELGDSALYLCASSLATGWTGELFFGEGSRLTVL.

This chain joins TRBV11-2 and TRBJ1-2; 7 bases line up with TRBD1. The CDR3 totals 16 residues. The germline CDR1 and CDR2 sequences are SGHAT and FQNNGV. V gave up 3 bases and J gave up 4 bases; unmatched junction bases: 11. The CDR3 DNA reads TGTGCCAGCAGCTTGGGGGGACAGATTCAGCTCTATGGCTACACCTTC. Its protein is CASSLGGQIQLYGYTF.

The chain combines TRBV4-1 with TRBJ2-1; D remains ambiguous. V gave up 4 bases and J gave up 7 bases, with 8 bases separating them. This CDR3 has 12 residues. From germline, CDR1 is MGHRA and CDR2 YSYEKL. The CDR3 DNA reads as TGCGCCAGCAGCCCCCGAAGGAATGAGCAGTTCTTC. Translation gives CASSPRRNEQFF.

The chain couples TRBV30 to TRBJ2-1, with D hard to call. Trimming took off 5 bases at V and 0 bases at J, with 11 bases between the two ends. The germline gives CDR1 GTSNPN, CDR2 SVGIG (reference sequence). The CDR3 consists of 14 residues. The DNA for the CDR3 is TGTGCCTGGGGCGGCGCTAGCTCCTACAATGAGCAGTTCTTC. Encoded protein: CAWGGASSYNEQFF.

V usage is TRBV5-1 and J usage is TRBJ1-2, with a tentative D call TRBD1 (6 bases). This CDR3 is 15 amino acids long. The V gene lost 0 bases and the J gene lost 4 bases, with 13 bases spanning the gap. Germline CDR1 reads SGHRS; CDR2 reads YFSETQ. The CDR3, as DNA: TGCGCCAGCAGCTTGGAGACCCCAGGGGTCTATGGCTACACCTTC. As protein: CASSLETPGVYGYTF.

As to this clone: The sample has other DNA sequences that encode this CDR3 too. J is TRBJ1-2 and V is TRBV5-1, with TRBD1 identical over 7 bases. Trimming at V came to 3 bases and at J to 5 bases, leaving 16 bases not matched to a gene. Looked up from germline, CDR1 is SGHRS and CDR2 is YFSETQ. This CDR3 is 17 amino acids long. The CDR3 region is CASSSDHLTGYDYGYTF. CDR3 sequence (DNA): TGCGCCAGCAGCTCTGACCACTTGACAGGGTACGATTATGGCTACACCTTC.

CDR3 amino acids: CASSRTMGITEAFF. The CDR3 region has the DNA TGTGCCAGTAGTAGAACTATGGGGATCACTGAAGCTTTCTTT. V and J are TRBV19 and TRBJ1-1; D is ambiguous. This CDR3 has 14 residues. Deletions cut 4 bases from V and 4 bases from J, with 13 bases between. Germline loops: CDR1 LNHDA, CDR2 SQIVND (reference sequence).

V and J are TRBV5-4 and TRBJ1-2, with TRBD1 matching 8 bases. Germline CDR1 and CDR2: SGHNT and YYREEE (reference sequence). The CDR3 sequence is 16 residues long. V dropped 2 bases and J dropped 1; count of bases not matched to a gene: 7. The CDR3 is CASSLGQGGHNYGYTF. The DNA of the CDR3 is TGTGCCAGCAGCTTAGGACAGGGAGGGCATAACTATGGCTACACCTTC.

This chain links TRBV6-1 with TRBJ1-1; 8 nucleotides match TRBD1. This CDR3 region has 14 residues. Germline assignment: CDR1 MNHNS and CDR2 SASEGT. The junction had 7 bases not matched to a gene; V was cut back by 5 bases and J by 5 bases. The CDR3 DNA reads TGTGCCAGCAGTTCTAACAGGGGGGGAACTGAAGCTTTCTTT. Translation: CASSSNRGGTEAFF.